This TCR beta chain is drawn from a study of OX40 agonist ivuxolimab in advanced cancers. Background on the study: Ivuxolimab, an antibody acting as an agonist of OX40 (CD134), was used to treat patients. Age averaged around 60 years (range roughly 23 to 79), and 82.7% were male. Study observations and caveats: Both blood CD4+ and CD8+ T cells showed clonal growth by week 6 at 0.1 to 3.0 mg/kg.

Germline loops: CDR1 SGHTS, CDR2 YDEGEE. This CDR3 contains 16 residues. The V segment lost 4 bases and the J segment 0 bases; nucleotides outside the gene matches: 2. Any history of autoimmune disease or systemic immunosuppression disqualified patients. On this clone: Its antigen is unknown.

TCRdb's table, derived via immunoSEQ multiplex PCR, lists solely in-frame clones and lacks some. The repertoire has over 50,000 clones, roughly four fifths of them found once; the top ten carry 3% to 4%. The specimen was CD4+ or CD8+ T cells sorted from blood, collected in a trial of the OX40 agonist ivuxolimab. This sequence joins TRBV5-8 and TRBJ2-6, with TRBD1 matching over 9 bases. This receptor was identified in an adult with an advanced solid tumor such as melanoma, head and neck, liver or kidney cancer. Here the CDR3 reads CASSGGQGSGANVLTF. CDR3 sequence (DNA): TGTGCCAGCAGCGGGGGACAGGGCTCTGGGGCCAACGTCCTGACTTTC.